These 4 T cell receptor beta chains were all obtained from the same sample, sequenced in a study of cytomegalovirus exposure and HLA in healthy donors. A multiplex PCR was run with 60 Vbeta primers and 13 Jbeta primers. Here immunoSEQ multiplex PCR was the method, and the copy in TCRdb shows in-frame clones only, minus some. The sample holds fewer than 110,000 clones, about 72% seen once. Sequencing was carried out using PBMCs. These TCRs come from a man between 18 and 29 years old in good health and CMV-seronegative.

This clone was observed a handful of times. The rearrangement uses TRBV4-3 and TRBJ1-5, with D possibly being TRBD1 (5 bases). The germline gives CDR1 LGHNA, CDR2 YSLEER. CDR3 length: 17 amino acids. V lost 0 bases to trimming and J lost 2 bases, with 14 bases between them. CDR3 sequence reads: CASSQDSWGTGNQPQHF. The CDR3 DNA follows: TGCGCCAGCAGCCAAGATTCGTGGGGCACGGGCAATCAGCCCCAGCATTTT.

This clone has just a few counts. Written as DNA, the CDR3 is TGTGCCAGCAGCTTGGCCGGACTAGCAGATAATGAGCAGTTCTTC. The encoded protein is CASSLAGLADNEQFF. V and J are TRBV5-4 and TRBJ2-1, with 8 bases that match TRBD2. The CDR3 extends over 15 amino acids. Looked up from germline, CDR1 is SGHNT and CDR2 is YYREEE (reference sequence). V lost 0 bases, J lost 7 bases, and 6 bases stayed unmatched.

CDR3 sequence reads: CASTLEGVSAGELFF. The CDR3 coding sequence is TGTGCCAGTACCCTTGAGGGGGTGTCCGCCGGGGAGCTGTTTTTT. The chain employs TRBV19 and TRBJ2-2; perhaps TRBD1 as D (6 bases). Germline V lookup: CDR1 LNHDA, CDR2 SQIVND (reference sequence). This CDR3 is built from 15 residues. V lost 7 bases to trimming and J lost 6 bases, with 18 bases between them.

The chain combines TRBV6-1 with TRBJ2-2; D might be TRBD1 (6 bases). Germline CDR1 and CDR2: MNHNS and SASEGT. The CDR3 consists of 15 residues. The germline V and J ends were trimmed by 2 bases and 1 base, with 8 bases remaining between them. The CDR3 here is CASSELQGNTGELFF. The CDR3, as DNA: TGTGCCAGCAGTGAATTACAGGGGAACACCGGGGAGCTGTTTTTT.